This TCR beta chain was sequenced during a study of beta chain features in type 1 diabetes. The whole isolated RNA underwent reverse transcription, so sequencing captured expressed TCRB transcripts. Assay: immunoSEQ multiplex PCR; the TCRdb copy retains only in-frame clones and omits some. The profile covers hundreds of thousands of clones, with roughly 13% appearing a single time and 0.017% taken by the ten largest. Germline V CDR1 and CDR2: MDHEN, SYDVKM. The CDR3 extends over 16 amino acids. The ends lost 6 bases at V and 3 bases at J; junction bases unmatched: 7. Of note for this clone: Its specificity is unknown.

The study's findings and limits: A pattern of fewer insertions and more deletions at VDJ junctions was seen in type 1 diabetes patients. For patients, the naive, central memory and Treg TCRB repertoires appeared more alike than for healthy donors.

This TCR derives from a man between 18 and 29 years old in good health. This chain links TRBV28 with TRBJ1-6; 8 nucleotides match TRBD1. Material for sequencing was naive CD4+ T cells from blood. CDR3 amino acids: CASSIPGQGYNSPLHF. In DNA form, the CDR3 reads TGTGCCAGCAGCATACCCGGACAGGGCTATAATTCACCCCTCCACTTT.